Sequencing of this T cell receptor (beta chain) was carried out in a study of PD-L1 blockade in urothelial cancer. Study in general: Blood-derived samples held a median approximately 140,000 T cells. General study points: At the 3-week point, tumor-associated blood clones expanded more in durable-benefit patients. Pretreatment peripheral blood TCR clonality that fell below the median predicted better survival among the patients studied.

This clone was counted a few times. Its antigen is not identified. This table comes from immunoSEQ multiplex PCR, and its TCRdb copy is limited to in-frame clones, with some not included. The top ten hold roughly 3% of the sample, which has 25,000 to 35,000 clones, about 89% seen once. The origin of this receptor is a man aged 45 to 65 with urothelial cancer. Source: PBMCs, taken around atezolizumab (anti-PD-L1) treatment.

The CDR3 loop is CASSVGAGGLSYEQYF. DNA for the CDR3: TGTGCCAGCAGCGTAGGAGCGGGGGGACTTTCCTACGAGCAGTACTTC. This chain uses TRBV9 with TRBJ2-7; 9 bases align to TRBD2. Germline values: CDR1 SGDLS, CDR2 YYNGEE. There are 16 residues in the CDR3. V trimming: 0 bases; J trimming: 1 base; junction bases outside the gene matches: 5.